This T cell receptor beta chain came from a study of cytomegalovirus exposure and HLA in healthy donors. For the study at large: As released early, the data held 70 million to 100 million unique TCRs from HLA-typed donors. Study-wide results and limits: DRB1 showed the most TCR associations and HLA-C the fewest in a later analysis, as rates varied by HLA locus. Evidence from a later analysis indicated that most CMV-associated TCR beta chains looked HLA-restricted. In vitro data verified a few CMV-associated chains as specific for CMV antigens.

Worth noting for this clone: The antigen remains undetermined.

CDR3 length equals 12 residues. V was cut by 4 bases and J by 2 bases, with 6 bases left in between. Looked up from germline, CDR1 is MNHEY and CDR2 is SMNVEV (reference sequence). The study ran its PCR with 60 Vbeta and 13 Jbeta primers. Clones were read by immunoSEQ multiplex PCR, and TCRdb kept only the in-frame ones, dropping some. The sample consists of around 170,000 clones, around 79% of them appearing once. Material for sequencing was PBMCs. This clonotype was sampled from a woman aged 40 to 55 in good health and CMV-seronegative. The chain joins TRBV27 to TRBJ2-7; D call uncertain. Here the CDR3 DNA reads TGTGCCAGCAGTTCGAGCCCCTACGAGCAGTACTTC. Translating gives CASSSSPYEQYF.